This T cell receptor (beta chain) is from a study of blood T cells in healthy people across ages. Study-level points and caveats: Roughly linear age-related decline in beta diversity appeared, significant by age about 40. A greater number of naive CD4+ cells and higher diversity distinguished long-lived donors from aged donors.

As regards this clonotype: Its antigen is not known.

Germline-derived CDR1 and CDR2 are DFQATT and SNEGSKA (reference sequence). V gave up 3 bases and J gave up 5 bases, with 9 bases separating them. The CDR3 loop spans 12 amino acids. The second PCR ran about 6 to 11 cycles with a sample-barcoded 5' primer and J-beta primers. MiXCR, run by TCRdb on the 5' RACE reads, gives a single entry per CDR3 protein. The table records around 990,000 distinct CDR3 sequences, roughly two fifths of them present only once. It was ten milliliters of peripheral blood that were drawn from each donor. This receptor was obtained from a man between 18 and 29 years old in good health. V and J are TRBV20-1 and TRBJ2-3; D is possibly TRBD1 or TRBD2 (5 bases each). Sequenced input: blood. DNA for the CDR3: TGCAGTGCTAGGGGGGTGGGAGATACGCAGTATTTT. Translation gives CSARGVGDTQYF.